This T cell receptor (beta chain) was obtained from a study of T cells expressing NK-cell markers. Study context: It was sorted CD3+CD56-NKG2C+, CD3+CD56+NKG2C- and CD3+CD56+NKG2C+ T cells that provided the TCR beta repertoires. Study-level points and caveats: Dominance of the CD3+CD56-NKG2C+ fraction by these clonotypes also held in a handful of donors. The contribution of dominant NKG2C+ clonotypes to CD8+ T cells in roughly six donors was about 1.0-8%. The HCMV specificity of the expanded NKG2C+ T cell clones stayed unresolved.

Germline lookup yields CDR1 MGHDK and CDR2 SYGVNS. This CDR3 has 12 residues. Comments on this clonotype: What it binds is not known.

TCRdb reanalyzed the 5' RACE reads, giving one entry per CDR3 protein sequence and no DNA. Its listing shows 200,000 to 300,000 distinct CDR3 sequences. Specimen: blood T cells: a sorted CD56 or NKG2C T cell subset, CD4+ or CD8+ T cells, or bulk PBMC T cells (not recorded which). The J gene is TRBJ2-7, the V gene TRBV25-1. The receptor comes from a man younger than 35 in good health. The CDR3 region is CASLGVSYEQYF.